Below, 17 T cell receptor beta chains from the same sample are listed, as sequenced in a study of post-analysis software for immune sequencing data. No cognate antigen is known for these TCRs. Unique-molecular-identifier-tagged TCR beta cDNA libraries were used. TCRdb fed the PCR reads into MiXCR, producing one record per CDR3 protein. The table includes fewer than 600,000 distinct CDR3 sequences, roughly 45% detected once. Study-wide findings and caveats: About five TRBV segments appeared more often in patients than in controls, and TRBV5-6, TRBV5-1 and TRBV20-1 were among these.

The material sequenced was blood. Every receptor here comes from a girl between 5 and 17 years old with multiple sclerosis.

The V gene is TRBV6-5, the J gene TRBJ2-5; D may correspond to TRBD1 or TRBD2 (5 bases each). The CDR3 totals 16 residues. Trimming took off 1 base at V and 4 bases at J, with 16 bases between the two ends. CDR1 is MNHEY and CDR2 is SVGAGI in the germline V gene. CDR3 loop: CASSYLSSGAGETQYF. The CDR3 DNA follows: TGTGCCAGCAGTTACTTGTCGTCCGGGGCAGGAGAGACCCAGTACTTC.

The chain employs TRBV6-5 and TRBJ2-1; D not resolved. V was trimmed by 4 bases and J by 5 bases, leaving 15 bases between them. The CDR3 is 15 residues long. CDR1 and CDR2 (germline): MNHEY, SVGAGI. CDR3 nucleotide sequence: TGTGCCAGCAGTTCATACCGTATGGGGAACAATGAGCAGTTCTTC. Translating gives CASSSYRMGNNEQFF.

The table lists this clonotype with a few counts. The CDR3, as DNA: TGTGCCAGCAGTTACTCCGCCGGTTGGACCCAGTACTTC. It encodes CASSYSAGWTQYF. V gene TRBV6-2 or TRBV6-3 combines with J gene TRBJ2-5; the D is unclear. This CDR3 is built from 13 residues. Germline V gives CDR1 MNHEY, CDR2 SVGEGT. The V gene lost 0 bases and the J gene lost 7 bases, with 9 bases spanning the gap.

The rearrangement links TRBV28 to TRBJ2-5; 9 nucleotides match TRBD1. The CDR3 runs 16 residues. Germline V lookup: CDR1 MDHEN, CDR2 SYDVKM. Trimming cost V 5 bases and J 5 bases; bases outside gene matches: 12. The CDR3 sequence is CASSPNPGTGIETQYF. As DNA, the CDR3 is TGTGCCAGCAGTCCGAATCCCGGGACAGGGATTGAGACCCAGTACTTC.

Points on this clonotype: Germline and junction disagree at one end, which may indicate a read error. The rearrangement joins TRBV2 to TRBJ1-1; D remains unclear. The CDR3 runs 14 residues. Germline values: CDR1 SNHLY, CDR2 FYNNEI. The CDR3 here is CVSSEYRRNTEAFF. For the CDR3, the DNA is TGTGTCAGCAGTGAATACAGAAGGAACACTGAAGCTTTCTTT. Complete variable domain (other parts from reference TRBV2 and TRBJ1-1): EPEVTQTPSHQVTQMGQEVILRCVPISNHLYFYWYRQILGQKVEFLVSFYNNEISEKSEIFDDQFSVERPDGSNFTLKIRSTKLEDSAMYFCVSSEYRRNTEAFFGQGTRLTVV.

The J gene is TRBJ2-2, the V gene TRBV12-3 or TRBV12-4; 11 bases fit TRBD2. The CDR3 is made up of 13 amino acids. CDR3: CVLAGGDTGELFF. Here the CDR3 DNA reads TGTGTCCTAGCGGGAGGCGACACCGGGGAGCTGTTTTTT.

CDR3 nucleotides: TGTGCCTGCACCTTGGGCCAGGGGGAAGGCGAGCAGTACTTC. Translation: CACTLGQGEGEQYF. The chain combines TRBV12-3 or TRBV12-4 with TRBJ2-4; 7 bases agree with TRBD1. Near its end, the DNA agrees better with TRBJ2-7, so the J call may be wrong. The CDR3 is made up of 14 amino acids.

With respect to this clonotype: A much larger clone lies a single base off, so this may be a read error. The chain links TRBV28 to TRBJ2-3; tentatively, D is TRBD1 (6 bases). Germline V lookup: CDR1 MDHEN, CDR2 SYDVKM. The length of the CDR3 is 13 residues. The CDR3: CAGSLDRKDTQYF. CDR3 DNA: TGTGCCGGCAGTCTGGACAGAAAAGATACGCAGTATTTT.

This chain joins TRBV5-5 and TRBJ1-5; TRBD1 is a possible D gene (5 bases). Germline V gene data show CDR1 as SGHKS and CDR2 as YYEKEE (reference sequence). This CDR3 is built from 14 residues. With 4 bases removed from V and 7 bases from J, the gap between germline ends came to 15 bases. The CDR3, as DNA: TGTGCCAGCAGCAGGCCGGGGGAGGGCCAGCCCCAGCATTTT. It yields the protein CASSRPGEGQPQHF.

This clonotype was detected ten times or more. The chain combines TRBV5-1 with TRBJ2-5, with D perhaps TRBD1 (5 bases). Trimming left V 0 bases short and J 4 bases short, with 7 bases between. CDR1 SGHRS and CDR2 YFSETQ come from the germline V gene. This CDR3 region has 13 residues. CDR3 sequence reads: CASSLGTGETQYF. CDR3 DNA: TGCGCCAGCAGCTTGGGAACAGGAGAGACCCAGTACTTC.

This chain uses TRBV24-1 with TRBJ2-1; 9 nucleotides align to TRBD2. Germline V gives CDR1 KGHDR, CDR2 SFDVKD. J gave up 5 bases and V 9 bases, and 4 bases lay outside the gene matches. This CDR3 has 13 amino acids. CDR3 sequence (DNA): TGTGCCACCCGGCGACTAGCGGACAATGAGCAGTTCTTC. It is translated as CATRRLADNEQFF.

V usage is TRBV7-9 and J usage is TRBJ2-3, with TRBD2 matching over 7 bases. The CDR3 covers 15 residues. Germline-derived CDR1 and CDR2 are SEHNR and FQNEAQ (reference sequence). J lost 6 bases, V lost 5 bases, and 11 bases had no gene match. CDR3: CASSPQSLGGDTQYF. The DNA of the CDR3 is TGTGCCAGCAGCCCACAATCGTTGGGGGGGGATACGCAGTATTTT.

For this clonotype: One junction end does not reproduce the germline sequence, and a read error may be involved. V and J are TRBV29-1 and TRBJ2-5; no clear D gene. This CDR3 is 12 amino acids long. CDR1 and CDR2 (germline): SQVTM, ANQGSEA. The CDR3 loop is CSVEESTETPYF. In DNA form, the CDR3 reads TGCAGCGTTGAAGAATCTACGGAGACCCCGTACTTC.

The DNA for the CDR3 is TGCAGTGCTAGGGAGCAGGAAAACATTCAGTACTTC. Translating it yields CSAREQENIQYF. The chain couples TRBV20-1 to TRBJ2-4; the D is unclear. CDR3 length equals 12 residues. Trimming stripped 3 bases from V and 5 bases from J, with 8 bases between. Germline V gene lookup returns CDR1 DFQATT and CDR2 SNEGSKA (reference sequence).

This chain links TRBV20-1 with TRBJ2-4; weak D call: TRBD2 (5 bases). The DNA end is more similar to TRBJ2-5, so the J call may be wrong. The CDR3 is made up of 12 amino acids. Germline CDR1 reads DFQATT; CDR2 reads SNEGSKA (reference sequence). The CDR3 region has the DNA TGCAGTGCTAGAGTTAGCGCGGAGACCCAGTACTTC. This encodes CSARVSAETQYF.

This chain joins TRBV7-2 and TRBJ2-3, with no clear D. Germline values: CDR1 SGHTA, CDR2 FQGNSA. CDR3 length: 13 amino acids. V dropped 5 bases and J dropped 8 bases, with 14 bases sitting between them. This chain's CDR3 is CASSPPPVGTQYF. The CDR3 region has the DNA TGTGCCAGCAGCCCCCCCCCAGTTGGTACGCAGTATTTT.

The chain joins TRBV10-2 to TRBJ2-3; 7 nucleotides agree with TRBD2. Germline CDR1 and CDR2: WSHSY and SAAADI. This CDR3 comprises 20 residues. V trimming: 0 bases; J trimming: 1 base; junction bases outside the gene matches: 16. CDR3 DNA sequence: TGCGCCAGCAGTGAGTCCCCCGGGGCTAGCGGACAAGGGCGCACAGATACGCAGTATTTT. As protein: CASSESPGASGQGRTDTQYF.